This TCR beta chain was captured by sequencing in a study of blood T cell repertoires in COVID-19. Study as a whole: The United States, Italy and Spain provided the acute and convalescent COVID-19 samples.

CDR3 length: 19 amino acids. Germline V lookup: CDR1 LNHNV, CDR2 YYDKDF (reference sequence). Study processing details: By means of reference gene primer amplification, nucleated cell counts were estimated. TCRdb's table, derived via immunoSEQ multiplex PCR, lists solely in-frame clones and lacks some. V and J calls and clone size are as listed in that table; D and trimming were resolved from the DNA. The profile shows approximately 250,000 clones, around 90% of them singletons. Comments on this clone: A read error may produce the germline difference seen at one junction end.

Participant-given clinical history determined each cohort assignment. The sequence came from a woman younger than 45 who had recovered from COVID-19. Input material: PBMCs or T cells enriched from blood (not recorded which). The V and J genes are TRBV15 and TRBJ2-6, with 10 positions matching TRBD2. DNA for the CDR3: TGTGCCACCAGCCGAGAATGGCTAGCGGGGGCCTCTGGGGCCAACGTCCTGACTTTC. Protein product: CATSREWLAGASGANVLTF.